This T cell receptor beta chain was obtained from a study of cytomegalovirus exposure and HLA in healthy donors. Researchers ran the PCR with 60 Vbeta and 13 Jbeta primers. Data came from immunoSEQ multiplex PCR; TCRdb stores just in-frame clones and leaves some out. The sample has 120,000 or so clones, 65% to 80% seen once. This CDR3 is built from 17 residues. The V and J ends lost 0 bases and 2 bases respectively, with 14 bases between them. CDR1 is SGHTA, CDR2 FQGNSA, per germline. The clonotype was recovered from a man aged 30 to 45 in good health and CMV-seronegative. The source material was PBMCs. The gene calls are TRBV7-2 and TRBJ1-5, with a possible D match to TRBD1 (5 bases). The CDR3 bases are TGTGCCAGCAGCTTAGCGAACGGGGGGGTAGGCAATCAGCCCCAGCATTTT. This encodes CASSLANGGVGNQPQHF.